The 20 T cell receptor beta chains below come from one sample, sequenced in a study of blood T cell repertoires in COVID-19. The repertoire was sequenced with immunoSEQ multiplex PCR; TCRdb's copy has only in-frame clones and lacks some. The data contain about 58,000 clones, about 88% of them singletons. The sample consisted of peripheral blood. The source is a woman between 70 and 85 years old with active COVID-19.

This rearrangement joins TRBV7-9 to TRBJ2-1; 7 positions agree with TRBD2. The CDR3 sequence is 14 residues long. Per germline, CDR1 SEHNR and CDR2 FQNEAQ (reference sequence). Unmatched junction bases numbered 8, after V lost 4 bases and J lost 8 bases. In nucleotides, the CDR3 is TGTGCCAGCAGCTCTTGGACTAGTGGTGATGAGCAGTTCTTC. Its protein product is CASSSWTSGDEQFF. The full variable domain, rest sourced from reference TRBV7-9 and TRBJ2-1, is DTGVSQNPRHKITKRGQNVTFRCDPISEHNRLYWYRQTLGQGPEFLTYFQNEAQLEKSRLLSDRFSAERPKGSFSTLEIQRTEQGDSAMYLCASSSWTSGDEQFFGPGTRLTVL.

This clone has only one observation. The chain links TRBV9 to TRBJ2-2; the D gene is possibly TRBD2 (6 bases). V lost 5 bases and J lost 3, with 8 bases in between. Germline V lookup: CDR1 SGDLS, CDR2 YYNGEE. This CDR3 comprises 13 residues. The CDR3 spells CASSWGDTGELFF. The CDR3 coding sequence is TGTGCCAGCAGTTGGGGGGACACCGGGGAGCTGTTTTTT.

V is TRBV15 and J is TRBJ2-7; 7 bases agree with TRBD2. Germline trimming cut 1 base from V and 0 bases from J; bases unmatched to any gene: 6. Germline V gives CDR1 LNHNV, CDR2 YYDKDF (reference sequence). The CDR3 sequence is 16 residues long. For the CDR3, the DNA is TGTGCCACCAGCAGAGGTTGGGGGGGGAACTCCTACGAGCAGTACTTC. This encodes CATSRGWGGNSYEQYF.

The V and J genes are TRBV6-5 and TRBJ1-2; the D is unclear. In germline, CDR1 is MNHEY, CDR2 SVGAGI. With 6 bases removed from V and 8 bases from J, the gap between germline ends came to 13 bases. The CDR3 sequence is 12 residues long. CDR3 in DNA: TGTGCCAGCAGCCCGACCCGGGGAGGCTACACCTTC. Residues: CASSPTRGGYTF.

The rearrangement links TRBV7-9 to TRBJ2-5, with D unresolved. In germline, CDR1 is SEHNR, CDR2 FQNEAQ (reference sequence). The V gene lost 3 bases and the J gene lost 5 bases, with 7 bases spanning the gap. The CDR3 is made up of 12 amino acids. CDR3 sequence reads: CASSFPVETQYF. The DNA for the CDR3 is TGTGCCAGCAGCTTCCCCGTGGAGACCCAGTACTTC.

The chain combines TRBV28 with TRBJ2-1; 7 positions agree with TRBD2. Germline assignment: CDR1 MDHEN and CDR2 SYDVKM. The junction had 5 bases not matched to a gene; V was cut back by 2 bases and J by 1 base. CDR3 length equals 16 residues. The CDR3 DNA reads as TGTGCCAGCAGTTTAATCAGCGGGGAGTCCTACAATGAGCAGTTCTTC. Translation gives CASSLISGESYNEQFF.

The V call is TRBV5-1, the J call TRBJ2-5; TRBD2 matches at 16 bases. Germline assignment: CDR1 SGHRS and CDR2 YFSETQ. J lost 4 bases, V lost 4 bases, and 7 bases had no gene match. This CDR3 contains 17 residues. The CDR3 sequence: CASSPGTSGRAGETQYF. CDR3 coding DNA: TGCGCCAGCAGCCCAGGGACTAGCGGGAGGGCGGGAGAGACCCAGTACTTC.

The CDR3 protein is CASSLGQVLKGDEQYF. Here the CDR3 DNA reads TGTGCCAGCAGCCTAGGTCAGGTTTTAAAGGGAGACGAGCAGTACTTC. The chain recombines TRBV11-2 with TRBJ2-7; D is possibly TRBD2 (5 bases). The germline V and J ends were trimmed by 5 bases and 5 bases, with 22 bases remaining between them. The CDR3 spans 16 residues. Germline V gene sequence: CDR1 SGHAT, CDR2 FQNNGV.

CDR3 nucleotide sequence: TGTGCCTGTTCGTATGGCAATCAGCCCCAGCATTTT. Its translation is CACSYGNQPQHF. The genes are TRBV30 and TRBJ1-5; D gene uncertain. Trimming stripped 6 bases from V and 2 bases from J, with 8 bases between. CDR3 size: 12 residues. Germline lookup yields CDR1 GTSNPN and CDR2 SVGIG (reference sequence).

The rearrangement uses TRBV18 and TRBJ2-1; TRBD2 matches at 7 bases. The CDR3 sequence is 16 residues long. The germline gives CDR1 KGHSH, CDR2 LQKENI. With V trimmed by 6 bases and J by 8 bases, 16 bases remained unmatched. The DNA for the CDR3 is TGTGCCAGCTCGCCCCCCCCTAGCGGTAGAGGGGATGAGCAGTTCTTC. This translates into CASSPPPSGRGDEQFF.

The rearrangement joins TRBV12-3 or TRBV12-4 to TRBJ2-1, with D possibly TRBD2 on 5 matching bases. This CDR3 contains 12 residues. V was shortened by 3 bases and J by 9 bases, with 9 bases between the two germline ends. CDR3 in amino acids: CASSLVGGEQFF. The CDR3 DNA is TGTGCCAGCAGTTTGGTTGGAGGTGAGCAGTTCTTC.

The chain is built from TRBV5-1 and TRBJ1-5, with D unresolved. V dropped 4 bases and J dropped 0 bases, with 8 bases sitting between them. This CDR3 contains 14 residues. Germline V gene data show CDR1 as SGHRS and CDR2 as YFSETQ. CDR3 region: CASSLDNSNQPQHF. Written as DNA, the CDR3 is TGCGCCAGCAGCCTCGACAATAGCAATCAGCCCCAGCATTTT.

The J gene is TRBJ2-2, the V gene TRBV11-2, with TRBD2 matching 8 bases. Germline CDR1 and CDR2: SGHAT and FQNNGV. V was pared by 6 bases and J by 6 bases, with 6 bases of the junction left unmatched. The CDR3 runs to 14 residues. The chain's CDR3 is CASRRREGSGELFF. The CDR3 coding sequence is TGTGCCAGCAGAAGACGGGAGGGATCCGGGGAGCTGTTTTTT.

The V gene is TRBV4-1, the J gene TRBJ1-6; TRBD1 might be the D (6 bases). Germline V gene data show CDR1 as MGHRA and CDR2 as YSYEKL. CDR3 length: 15 amino acids. The ends were cut back, 2 bases at V and 10 bases at J, with 15 bases in the middle. The CDR3 protein is CASSQSARGGSPLHF. The CDR3 DNA reads TGCGCCAGCAGCCAATCGGCCAGGGGAGGGTCACCCCTCCACTTT.

V usage is TRBV28 and J usage is TRBJ1-2; 7 positions agree with TRBD1. The CDR3 totals 12 residues. From germline, CDR1 is MDHEN and CDR2 SYDVKM. In DNA form, the CDR3 reads TGTGCGCTAAACAGGGGTAACTATGGCTACACCTTC. This sequence encodes CALNRGNYGYTF.

The chain recombines TRBV24-1 with TRBJ1-5; 9 bases match TRBD1. CDR1 and CDR2 (germline): KGHDR, SFDVKD. The CDR3 is 16 amino acids. The junction had 9 bases not matched to a gene; V was cut back by 2 bases and J by 8 bases. CDR3 sequence reads: CATSDSTGGRLEPQHF. The CDR3, as DNA: TGTGCCACCAGTGATTCTACAGGGGGCAGATTGGAGCCCCAGCATTTT.

The V and J genes are TRBV19 and TRBJ2-7, with 9 bases lining up with TRBD1. The junction had 11 bases not matched to a gene; V was cut back by 4 bases and J by 4 bases. Germline lookup yields CDR1 LNHDA and CDR2 SQIVND (reference sequence). The CDR3 has 16 amino acids. CDR3 residues: CASSTPETGTGYEQYF. The CDR3 DNA follows: TGTGCCAGTAGTACCCCCGAAACCGGGACAGGGTACGAGCAGTACTTC.

This chain uses TRBV5-1 with TRBJ1-5; D unresolved. Trimming stripped 4 bases from V and 2 bases from J, with 13 bases between. Germline V gene sequence: CDR1 SGHRS, CDR2 YFSETQ. The CDR3 extends over 15 amino acids. DNA for the CDR3: TGCGCCAGCAGCCTTTCTTCTACTGGCAATCAGCCCCAGCATTTT. This sequence encodes CASSLSSTGNQPQHF.

This clone was counted between two and nine times. V usage is TRBV28 and J usage is TRBJ2-7, with D tentatively TRBD2 (6 bases). This CDR3 contains 15 residues. The germline gives CDR1 MDHEN, CDR2 SYDVKM. V was shortened by 0 bases and J by 3 bases, with 12 bases between the two germline ends. CDR3 sequence: CASSLWGGVGYEQYF. CDR3 in DNA: TGTGCCAGCAGTTTATGGGGCGGGGTTGGCTACGAGCAGTACTTC.

This chain links TRBV24-1 with TRBJ1-2; 8 bases agree with TRBD1. Germline V gives CDR1 KGHDR, CDR2 SFDVKD. The CDR3 extends over 15 amino acids. With V trimmed by 3 bases and J by 1 base, 3 bases remained unmatched. CDR3 loop: CATSDDRGGNYGYTF. In DNA form, the CDR3 reads TGTGCCACCAGTGATGACAGGGGTGGTAACTATGGCTACACCTTC.